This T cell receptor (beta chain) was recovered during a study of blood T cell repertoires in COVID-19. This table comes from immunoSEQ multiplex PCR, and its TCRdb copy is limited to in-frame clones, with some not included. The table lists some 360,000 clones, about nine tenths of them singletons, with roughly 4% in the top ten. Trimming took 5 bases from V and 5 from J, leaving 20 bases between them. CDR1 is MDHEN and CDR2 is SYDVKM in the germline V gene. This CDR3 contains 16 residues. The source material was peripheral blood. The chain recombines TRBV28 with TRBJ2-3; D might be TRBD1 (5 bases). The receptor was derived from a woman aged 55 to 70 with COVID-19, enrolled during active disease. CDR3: CASSRPTTEERDTQYF. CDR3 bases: TGTGCCAGCAGTAGACCCACGACAGAGGAGAGAGATACGCAGTATTTT.